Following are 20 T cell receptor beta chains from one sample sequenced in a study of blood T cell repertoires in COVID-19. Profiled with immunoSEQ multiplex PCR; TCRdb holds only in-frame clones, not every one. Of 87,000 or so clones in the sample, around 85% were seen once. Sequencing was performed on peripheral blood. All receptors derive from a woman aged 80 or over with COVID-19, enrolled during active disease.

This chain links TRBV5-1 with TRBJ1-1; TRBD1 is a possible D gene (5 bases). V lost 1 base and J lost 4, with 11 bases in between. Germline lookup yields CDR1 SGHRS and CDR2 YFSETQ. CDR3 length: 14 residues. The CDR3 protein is CASSLRRGATEAFF. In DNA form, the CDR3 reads TGCGCCAGCAGCTTGCGGCGCGGGGCCACTGAAGCTTTCTTT. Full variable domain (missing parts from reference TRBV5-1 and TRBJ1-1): KAGVTQTPRYLIKTRGQQVTLSCSPISGHRSVSWYQQTPGQGLQFLFEYFSETQRNKGNFPGRFSGRQFSNSRSEMNVSTLELGDSALYLCASSLRRGATEAFFGQGTRLTVV.

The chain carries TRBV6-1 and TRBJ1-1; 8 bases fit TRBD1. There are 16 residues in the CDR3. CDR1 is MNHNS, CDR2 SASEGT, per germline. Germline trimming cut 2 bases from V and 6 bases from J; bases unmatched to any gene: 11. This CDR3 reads CASSEIPQGATAEAFF. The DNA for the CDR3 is TGTGCCAGCAGTGAAATCCCCCAGGGGGCGACGGCTGAAGCTTTCTTT.

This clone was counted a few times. The CDR3 loop reads CASSQEWGGNQHF. The CDR3 DNA sequence: TGTGCCAGCAGCCAAGAATGGGGGGGAAACCAGCATTTT. This rearrangement joins TRBV3-1 (or the pseudogene TRBV3-2) to TRBJ1-5, with TRBD1 as a possible D gene (5 bases). V was cut by 0 bases and J by 12 bases, with 12 bases left in between. The CDR3 spans 13 residues. Per the germline V gene, CDR1 is LGHDT and CDR2 is YNNKEL (reference sequence).

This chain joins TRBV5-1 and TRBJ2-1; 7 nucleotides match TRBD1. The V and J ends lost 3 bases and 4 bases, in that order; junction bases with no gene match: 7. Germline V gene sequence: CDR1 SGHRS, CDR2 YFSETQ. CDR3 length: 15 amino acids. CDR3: CASSWDSFLYNEQFF. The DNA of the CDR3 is TGCGCCAGCAGCTGGGACAGCTTTTTGTACAATGAGCAGTTCTTC. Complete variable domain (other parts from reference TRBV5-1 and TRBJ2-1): KAGVTQTPRYLIKTRGQQVTLSCSPISGHRSVSWYQQTPGQGLQFLFEYFSETQRNKGNFPGRFSGRQFSNSRSEMNVSTLELGDSALYLCASSWDSFLYNEQFFGPGTRLTVL.

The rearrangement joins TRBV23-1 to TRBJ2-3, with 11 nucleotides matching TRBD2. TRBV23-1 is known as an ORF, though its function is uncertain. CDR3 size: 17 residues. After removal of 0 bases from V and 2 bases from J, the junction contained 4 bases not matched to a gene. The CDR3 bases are TGCGCCAGCAGTCAATCCCCGGGACTAGCGGACACAGATACGCAGTATTTT. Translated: CASSQSPGLADTDTQYF.

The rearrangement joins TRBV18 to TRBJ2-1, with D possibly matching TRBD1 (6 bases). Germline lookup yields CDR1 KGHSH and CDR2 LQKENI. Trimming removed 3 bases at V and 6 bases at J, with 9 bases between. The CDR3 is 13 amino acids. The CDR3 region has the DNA TGTGCCAGCTCACCCATAGGGGGCAATGAGCAGTTCTTC. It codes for CASSPIGGNEQFF. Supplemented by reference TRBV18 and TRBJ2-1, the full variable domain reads NAGVMQNPRHLVRRRGQEARLRCSPMKGHSHVYWYRQLPEEGLKFMVYLQKENIIDESGMPKERFSAEFPKEGPSILRIQQVVRGDSAAYFCASSPIGGNEQFFGPGTRLTVL.

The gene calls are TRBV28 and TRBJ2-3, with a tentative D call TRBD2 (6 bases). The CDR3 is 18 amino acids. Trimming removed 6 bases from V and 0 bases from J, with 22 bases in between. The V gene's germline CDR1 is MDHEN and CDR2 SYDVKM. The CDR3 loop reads CASRTAIGEAGSTDTQYF. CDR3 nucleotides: TGTGCCAGCAGAACCGCCATCGGGGAGGCTGGAAGCACAGATACGCAGTATTTT.

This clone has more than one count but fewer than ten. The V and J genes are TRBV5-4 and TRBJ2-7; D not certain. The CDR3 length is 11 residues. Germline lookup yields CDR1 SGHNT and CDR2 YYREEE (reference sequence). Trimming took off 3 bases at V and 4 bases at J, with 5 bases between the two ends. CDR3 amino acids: CASSSFYEQYF. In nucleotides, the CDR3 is TGTGCCAGCAGCTCGTTTTACGAGCAGTACTTC.

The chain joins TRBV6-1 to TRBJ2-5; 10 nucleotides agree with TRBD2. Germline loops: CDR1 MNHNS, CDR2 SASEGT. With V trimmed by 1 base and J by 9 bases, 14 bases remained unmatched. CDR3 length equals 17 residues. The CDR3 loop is CASSEVGLAGARLAQYF. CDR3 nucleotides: TGTGCCAGCAGTGAAGTTGGCCTAGCGGGGGCCCGATTGGCCCAGTACTTC.

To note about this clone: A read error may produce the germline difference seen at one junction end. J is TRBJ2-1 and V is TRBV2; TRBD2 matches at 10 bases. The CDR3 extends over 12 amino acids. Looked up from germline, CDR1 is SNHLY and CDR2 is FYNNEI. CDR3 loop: CASRTPAGGPLF. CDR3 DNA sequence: TGTGCCAGCAGGACCCCAGCGGGAGGGCCCCTCTTC.

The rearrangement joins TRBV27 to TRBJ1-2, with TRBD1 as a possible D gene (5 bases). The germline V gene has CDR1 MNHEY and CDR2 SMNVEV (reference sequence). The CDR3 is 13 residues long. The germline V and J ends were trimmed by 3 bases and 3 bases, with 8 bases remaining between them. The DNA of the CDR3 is TGTGCCAGCAGTTTTACGGGGGACTATGGCTACACCTTC. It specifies CASSFTGDYGYTF.

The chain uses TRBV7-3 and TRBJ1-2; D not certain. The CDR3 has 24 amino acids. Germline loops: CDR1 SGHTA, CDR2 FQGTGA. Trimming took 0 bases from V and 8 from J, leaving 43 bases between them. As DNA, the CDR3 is TGTGCCAGCAGCTTAACCCCCGGAGCAGGTGGGGTTTGGGGTGGAGGTCGGAAGGAGCGGGGCTACACCTTC. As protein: CASSLTPGAGGVWGGGRKERGYTF.

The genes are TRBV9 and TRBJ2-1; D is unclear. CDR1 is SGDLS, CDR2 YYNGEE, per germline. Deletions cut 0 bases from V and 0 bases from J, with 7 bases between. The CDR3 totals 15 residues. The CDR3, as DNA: TGTGCCAGCAGCGTAGAACCCAGCTCCTACAATGAGCAGTTCTTC. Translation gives CASSVEPSSYNEQFF. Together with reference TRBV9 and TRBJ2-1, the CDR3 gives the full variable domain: DSGVTQTPKHLITATGQRVTLRCSPRSGDLSVYWYQQSLDQGLQFLIQYYNGEERAKGNILERFSAQQFPDLHSELNLSSLELGDSALYFCASSVEPSSYNEQFFGPGTRLTVL.

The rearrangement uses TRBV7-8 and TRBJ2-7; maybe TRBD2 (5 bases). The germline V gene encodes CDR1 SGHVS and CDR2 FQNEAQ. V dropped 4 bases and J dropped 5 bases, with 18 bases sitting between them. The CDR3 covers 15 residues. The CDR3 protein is CASSSPGAVVDEQYF. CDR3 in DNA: TGTGCCAGCAGCTCCCCAGGAGCGGTGGTGGACGAGCAGTACTTC.

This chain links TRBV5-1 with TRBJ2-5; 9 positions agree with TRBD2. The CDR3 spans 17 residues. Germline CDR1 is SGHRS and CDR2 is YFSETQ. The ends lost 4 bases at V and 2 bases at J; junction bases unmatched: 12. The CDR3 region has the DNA TGCGCCAGCAGCCCCTTTTTCCGAGCGGGAGGACAAGAGACCCAGTACTTC. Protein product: CASSPFFRAGGQETQYF.

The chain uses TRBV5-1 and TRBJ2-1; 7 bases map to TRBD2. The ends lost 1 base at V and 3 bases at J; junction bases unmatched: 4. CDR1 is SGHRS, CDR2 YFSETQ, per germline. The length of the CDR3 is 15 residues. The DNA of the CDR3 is TGCGCCAGCAGCTTGTGGGCGGGAGTCTACAATGAGCAGTTCTTC. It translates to CASSLWAGVYNEQFF. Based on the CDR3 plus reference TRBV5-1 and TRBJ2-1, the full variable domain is KAGVTQTPRYLIKTRGQQVTLSCSPISGHRSVSWYQQTPGQGLQFLFEYFSETQRNKGNFPGRFSGRQFSNSRSEMNVSTLELGDSALYLCASSLWAGVYNEQFFGPGTRLTVL.

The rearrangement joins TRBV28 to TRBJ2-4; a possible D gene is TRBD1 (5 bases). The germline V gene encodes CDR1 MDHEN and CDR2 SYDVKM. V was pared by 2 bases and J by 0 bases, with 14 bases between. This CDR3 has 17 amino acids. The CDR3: CASSLGAGNLAKNIQYF. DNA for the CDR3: TGTGCCAGCAGTTTAGGTGCAGGGAATCTAGCCAAAAACATTCAGTACTTC. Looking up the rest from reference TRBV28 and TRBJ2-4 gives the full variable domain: DVKVTQSSRYLVKRTGEKVFLECVQDMDHENMFWYRQDPGLGLRLIYFSYDVKMKEKGDIPEGYSVSREKKERFSLILESASTNQTSMYLCASSLGAGNLAKNIQYFGAGTRLSVL.

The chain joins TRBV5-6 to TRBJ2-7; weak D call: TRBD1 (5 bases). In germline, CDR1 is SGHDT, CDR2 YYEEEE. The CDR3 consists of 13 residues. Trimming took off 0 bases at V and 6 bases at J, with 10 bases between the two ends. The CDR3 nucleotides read TGTGCCAGCAGCTTGGACAGGTTAGCCGAGCAGTACTTC. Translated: CASSLDRLAEQYF.

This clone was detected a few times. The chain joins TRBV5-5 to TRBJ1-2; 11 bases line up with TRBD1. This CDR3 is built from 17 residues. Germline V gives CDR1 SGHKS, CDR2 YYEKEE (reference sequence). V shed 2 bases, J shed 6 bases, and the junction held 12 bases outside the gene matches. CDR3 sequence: CASSFTPDGTGGNGYTF. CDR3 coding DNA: TGTGCCAGCAGCTTTACTCCCGACGGGACAGGGGGGAATGGCTACACCTTC.

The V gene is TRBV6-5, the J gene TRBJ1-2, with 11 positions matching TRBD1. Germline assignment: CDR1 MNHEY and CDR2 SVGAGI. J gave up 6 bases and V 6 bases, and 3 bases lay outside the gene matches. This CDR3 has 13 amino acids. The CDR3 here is CASSPGQGDGYTF. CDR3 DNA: TGTGCCAGCAGCCCGGGACAGGGGGATGGCTACACCTTC.